This T cell receptor (beta chain) was documented in a study of radiotherapy plus CTLA-4 blockade in lung cancer. The data were produced by immunoSEQ multiplex PCR, yet TCRdb's version contains in-frame clones alone and is incomplete. The table lists some 43,000 clones, approximately 78% of them singletons. This clone was counted once. This CDR3 has 15 amino acids. V lost 2 bases, J lost 2 bases, and 13 bases lay in between. CDR1 and CDR2 from the germline V gene are SGDLS and YYNGEE. This rearrangement joins TRBV9 to TRBJ2-5, with a tentative D call TRBD2 (6 bases). The TCR originated in a human donor with non-small cell lung cancer who had stable disease on radiotherapy plus ipilimumab. The sample here was peripheral blood, taken from a patient treated with radiotherapy plus ipilimumab. CDR3 DNA sequence: TGTGCCAGCAGCGTGGGACTTAATAATCAAGAGACCCAGTACTTC. Translation gives CASSVGLNNQETQYF.